These 26 T cell receptor beta chains originate from one sample sequenced in a study of T cells in Graves' hyperthyroidism and ophthalmopathy. Researchers amplified the TCR beta CDR3 regions from RNA transcripts. The study used the HTBI primer set for a first-round RT-PCR of the TCR CDR3. TCRdb passed the multiplex PCR reads through MiXCR, listing each CDR3 protein once. The data show a few hundred thousand distinct CDR3 sequences, approximately 14% seen once. The sample consisted of blood. All receptors come from a woman in her twenties or thirties with Graves' ophthalmopathy.

This clonotype was detected many times. The rearrangement uses TRBV7-2 and TRBJ1-2; 7 nucleotides align to TRBD1. Germline loops: CDR1 SGHTA, CDR2 FQGNSA. V trimming: 1 base; J trimming: 3 bases; junction bases outside the gene matches: 8. CDR3 length: 16 residues. CDR3 DNA: TGTGCCAGCAGCTTAGAAAGGGACAGTTCTTACTATGGCTACACCTTC. It translates to CASSLERDSSYYGYTF.

This clonotype was seen many times. V and J are TRBV20-1 and TRBJ2-5; D is ambiguous. Germline CDR1 DFQATT, CDR2 SNEGSKA (reference sequence). The CDR3 spans 15 residues. The ends were cut back, 6 bases at V and 0 bases at J, with 17 bases in the middle. The CDR3 here is CSARPSMPYQETQYF. CDR3 nucleotides: TGCAGTGCCAGGCCGTCCATGCCGTACCAAGAGACCCAGTACTTC.

This clonotype was seen ten or more times. The genes are TRBV3-1 and TRBJ2-1, with TRBD2 identical over 10 bases. V shed 1 base and J 6 bases; nucleotides not matched to a gene: 9. CDR1 LGHDT and CDR2 YNNKEL come from the germline V gene (reference sequence). The CDR3 loop spans 17 amino acids. The CDR3 DNA follows: TGTGCCAGCAGCCAAGGGCGCCTAGCGGGGGCACCCAATGAGCAGTTCTTC. Protein product: CASSQGRLAGAPNEQFF.

V is TRBV5-4 and J is TRBJ2-3, with 7 bases identical to TRBD2. The CDR3 spans 16 residues. Trimming at V came to 1 base and at J to 6 bases, leaving 11 bases not matched to a gene. Looked up from germline, CDR1 is SGHNT and CDR2 is YYREEE (reference sequence). CDR3 nucleotides: TGTGCCAGCAGCTTGTATAGAGGGAGGGACCGGGATACGCAGTATTTT. As protein: CASSLYRGRDRDTQYF.

In this sample, this clonotype turned up many times. J is TRBJ2-1 and V is TRBV7-2; no clear D gene. V was cut by 3 bases and J by 6 bases, with 6 bases left in between. Germline CDR1 SGHTA, CDR2 FQGNSA. The CDR3 is 12 amino acids. The CDR3 loop reads CASSFSINEQFF. The CDR3 DNA follows: TGTGCCAGCAGCTTCTCGATCAATGAGCAGTTCTTC.

The chain employs TRBV28 and TRBJ2-5, with unresolved D. V lost 6 bases and J lost 0, with 11 bases in between. This CDR3 has 14 amino acids. Germline V gives CDR1 MDHEN, CDR2 SYDVKM. CDR3 protein: CASSPLSNQETQYF. CDR3 nucleotide sequence: TGTGCCAGCAGCCCCCTCAGCAACCAAGAGACCCAGTACTTC.

This clonotype was recorded at least ten times. The V and J genes are TRBV7-9 and TRBJ2-7; possibly TRBD1 for D (5 bases). The CDR3 has 14 amino acids. Germline-derived CDR1 and CDR2 are SEHNR and FQNEAQ (reference sequence). V gave up 3 bases and J gave up 8 bases, with 17 bases separating them. The CDR3 sequence is CASSLNTGFWQQYF. In DNA form, the CDR3 reads TGTGCCAGCAGCTTGAATACAGGTTTTTGGCAGCAGTACTTC.

This clonotype has a handful of counts. V is TRBV29-1 and J is TRBJ1-2, with 7 bases fitting TRBD1. V lost 7 bases and J lost 2; bases outside the gene matches: 1. This CDR3 is 11 amino acids long. Per the germline V gene, CDR1 is SQVTM and CDR2 is ANQGSEA. As DNA, the CDR3 is TGCAGCGCGGACAGGAACTATGGCTACACCTTC. Encoded protein: CSADRNYGYTF. Drawing the rest from reference TRBV29-1 and TRBJ1-2, the complete variable domain is SAVISQKPSRDICQRGTSLTIQCQVDSQVTMMFWYRQQPGQSLTLIATANQGSEATYESGFVIDKFPISRPNLTFSTLTVSNMSPEDSSIYLCSADRNYGYTFGSGTRLTVV.

This clonotype has at least ten counts. The chain links TRBV24-1 to TRBJ2-5; 12 bases are shared with TRBD2. With V trimmed by 9 bases and J by 2 bases, 6 bases remained unmatched. Germline CDR1 KGHDR, CDR2 SFDVKD. The CDR3 consists of 15 residues. As DNA, the CDR3 is TGTGCCACCCTTGAACTAGCGGGGGGACAAGAGACCCAGTACTTC. Its protein product is CATLELAGGQETQYF.

This clonotype was seen at least ten times. This CDR3 is CASSPFDRVSYEQYF. In DNA, the CDR3 is TGTGCCAGCAGCCCGTTCGACAGGGTATCCTACGAGCAGTACTTC. The chain links TRBV3-1 to TRBJ2-7, with 7 bases identical to TRBD1. Germline-derived CDR1 and CDR2 are LGHDT and YNNKEL (reference sequence). The CDR3 runs 15 residues. V lost 4 bases to trimming and J lost 1 base; unmatched junction nucleotides: 7.

This clonotype has just a few counts. The rearrangement joins TRBV4-2 to TRBJ2-5, with D unclear. CDR1 LGHNA and CDR2 YNFKEQ come from the germline V gene. The CDR3 spans 18 residues. The ends were cut back, 0 bases at V and 0 bases at J, with 17 bases in the middle. CDR3 coding DNA: TGTGCCAGCAGCCAAGAGGGTAGTGGACGGCTGTACCAAGAGACCCAGTACTTC. Translation gives CASSQEGSGRLYQETQYF.

The V gene is TRBV27, the J gene TRBJ2-2, with 10 bases aligning to TRBD1. CDR1 is MNHEY, CDR2 SMNVEV, per germline (reference sequence). CDR3 length equals 18 residues. V lost 5 bases, J lost 5 bases, and 14 bases stayed unmatched. The CDR3 DNA is TGTGCCAGCAGTAGGACTCCCGGGACAGGGGTGAGGACCGGGGAGCTGTTTTTT. This encodes CASSRTPGTGVRTGELFF.

This clonotype was observed a handful of times. This chain uses TRBV7-9 with TRBJ2-5, with D possibly being TRBD2 (6 bases). With 3 bases removed from V and 5 bases from J, the gap between germline ends came to 7 bases. The CDR3 has 12 amino acids. Looked up from germline, CDR1 is SEHNR and CDR2 is FQNEAQ (reference sequence). Written as DNA, the CDR3 is TGTGCCAGCAGCTTCCGGGGGGAGACCCAGTACTTC. Translation gives CASSFRGETQYF. The full variable domain, in which reference TRBV7-9 and TRBJ2-5 provide the parts outside the CDR3, is DTGVSQNPRHKITKRGQNVTFRCDPISEHNRLYWYRQTLGQGPEFLTYFQNEAQLEKSRLLSDRFSAERPKGSFSTLEIQRTEQGDSAMYLCASSFRGETQYFGPGTRLLVL.

This clonotype came up a few times. V usage is TRBV24-1 and J usage is TRBJ1-3; D is perhaps TRBD1 (6 bases). V lost 4 bases and J lost 5, with 17 bases in between. The CDR3 spans 16 residues. Germline CDR1 KGHDR, CDR2 SFDVKD. CDR3 loop: CATSDRDGTSRNTIYF. DNA for the CDR3: TGTGCCACCAGTGACCGTGACGGGACAAGTAGAAACACCATATATTTT.

This clonotype has a count of ten or more. V gene TRBV20-1 combines with J gene TRBJ2-2; perhaps D is TRBD1 or TRBD2 (5 bases each). Trimming shortened V by 5 bases and J by 1 base, and 14 bases separated the two germline ends. The CDR3 is 15 amino acids. Germline assignment: CDR1 DFQATT and CDR2 SNEGSKA (reference sequence). CDR3 sequence reads: CSAEYRGRNTGELFF. DNA of the CDR3: TGCAGTGCTGAGTATAGGGGACGGAACACCGGGGAGCTGTTTTTT.

The chain couples TRBV7-8 to TRBJ2-2, with 14 bases fitting TRBD2. CDR3 length: 16 residues. V lost 5 bases and J lost 6; bases outside the gene matches: 5. Germline V gene sequence: CDR1 SGHVS, CDR2 FQNEAQ. The CDR3 region is CASSPLTSGGAGELFF. DNA for the CDR3: TGTGCCAGCAGCCCGCTGACTAGCGGGGGGGCCGGGGAGCTGTTTTTT.

The J gene is TRBJ2-7, the V gene TRBV3-1; tentatively, D is TRBD1 or TRBD2 (5 bases each). Germline V gives CDR1 LGHDT, CDR2 YNNKEL (reference sequence). The CDR3 has 13 amino acids. Trimming left V 6 bases short and J 2 bases short, with 11 bases between. The CDR3 DNA is TGTGCCAGCAGTCTCGGGGCAACCTACGAGCAGTACTTC. It encodes CASSLGATYEQYF.

J is TRBJ1-5 and V is TRBV7-9, with D unresolved. V shed 5 bases and J shed 7 bases, with 12 bases lying between them. Germline loops: CDR1 SEHNR, CDR2 FQNEAQ (reference sequence). This CDR3 region has 13 residues. The DNA for the CDR3 is TGTGCCAGCAGCCTGAATAGGGAACAGCCCCAGCATTTT. This codes for CASSLNREQPQHF.

This chain joins TRBV10-2 and TRBJ2-7; no definite D call. V shed 4 bases and J shed 1 base, with 8 bases lying between them. CDR1 and CDR2 from the germline V gene are WSHSY and SAAADI. CDR3 length: 13 residues. CDR3: CASSVHPSYEQYF. Here the CDR3 DNA reads TGCGCCAGCAGTGTCCACCCGTCCTACGAGCAGTACTTC.

This clonotype was detected ten times or more. The chain has TRBV7-9 and TRBJ2-7; 10 positions match TRBD1. With 6 bases clipped from V and 3 bases from J, the junction kept 8 bases outside the gene matches. Germline V gene sequence: CDR1 SEHNR, CDR2 FQNEAQ (reference sequence). The CDR3 sequence is 15 residues long. The CDR3 sequence is CASRPPGQGRYEQYF. The CDR3 DNA follows: TGTGCCAGCAGGCCCCCGGGACAGGGGCGCTACGAGCAGTACTTC.

This clonotype was seen repeatedly, ten times or more. The chain has TRBV20-1 and TRBJ2-4, with 9 bases identical to TRBD2. The CDR3 extends over 16 amino acids. Germline V gives CDR1 DFQATT, CDR2 SNEGSKA (reference sequence). V shed 0 bases and J 1 base; nucleotides not matched to a gene: 4. The CDR3 region is CSARDWSGGAKNIQYF. CDR3 bases: TGCAGTGCTAGAGATTGGAGCGGGGGGGCCAAAAACATTCAGTACTTC.

In regard to this clonotype: A read error may explain this, as a much larger clone is one base away. J is TRBJ2-7 and V is TRBV7-9; D is unclear. Germline lookup yields CDR1 SEHNR and CDR2 FQNEAQ (reference sequence). V gave up 1 base and J gave up 6 bases, with 13 bases separating them. This CDR3 is 14 amino acids long. The CDR3 reads CASSLEGIGGEQYF. The DNA of the CDR3 is TGTGCCAGCAGCTTAGAAGGGATAGGCGGCGAGCAGTACTTC.

This clonotype was detected ten times or more. This rearrangement joins TRBV30 to TRBJ2-1; no firm D call. CDR3 size: 10 residues. The ends were cut back, 7 bases at V and 5 bases at J, with 6 bases in the middle. Germline V gene sequence: CDR1 GTSNPN, CDR2 SVGIG (reference sequence). For the CDR3, the DNA is TGTGCCTTTAATAACAATGAGCAGTTCTTC. It encodes CAFNNNEQFF.

This clonotype was picked up many times. J is TRBJ2-1 and V is TRBV7-6, with a possible D match to TRBD2 (5 bases). The CDR3 has 19 amino acids. Trimming took off 5 bases at V and 6 bases at J, with 29 bases between the two ends. Germline V gives CDR1 SGHVS, CDR2 FNYEAQ. The CDR3 sequence: CASSTLAKVGIYRSNEQFF. The DNA of the CDR3 is TGTGCCAGCAGCACGTTGGCTAAAGTCGGGATATACCGAAGCAATGAGCAGTTCTTC.

This clonotype was observed at least ten times. The genes are TRBV28 and TRBJ1-2; no reliable D call. CDR3 size: 14 residues. V shed 7 bases and J shed 0 bases, with 12 bases lying between them. The germline CDR1 and CDR2 sequences are MDHEN and SYDVKM. CDR3 in DNA: TGTGCCAGCAACCAAGGATCCACTAACTATGGCTACACCTTC. It specifies CASNQGSTNYGYTF.

There are a few counts of this clonotype. An end of the junction does not agree with germline; a read error may underlie this. This chain links TRBV29-1 with TRBJ2-1; D is undetermined. CDR1 is SQVTM, CDR2 ANQGSEA, per germline. This CDR3 has 13 residues. The CDR3 loop is CSVWTVSYNEQLF. In DNA form, the CDR3 reads TGCAGCGTATGGACGGTATCGTACAATGAGCAGCTCTTC.